This T cell receptor beta chain was sequenced for a study of technical replicates of blood from a few donors. Germline CDR1 is SGHRS and CDR2 is YFSETQ. The CDR3 loop spans 13 amino acids. The ends were cut back, 0 bases at V and 4 bases at J, with 7 bases in the middle. Sequencing was performed with immunoSEQ multiplex PCR; in TCRdb, only in-frame clones are kept and a portion is missing. The repertoire has more than 65,000 clones, about nine tenths of them found once; the top ten carry 0.3% to 0.45%. This TCR came from a human donor in good health. The sample consisted of T cells isolated from PBMCs. V is TRBV5-1 and J is TRBJ1-2, with D perhaps matching TRBD1 (5 bases). CDR3 sequence: CASSLAQGYGYTF. CDR3 nucleotide sequence: TGCGCCAGCAGCTTGGCTCAGGGCTATGGCTACACCTTC.